One and the same sample provided the 16 T cell receptor beta chains below, sequenced in a study of OX40 agonist ivuxolimab in advanced cancers. Libraries were prepared by immunoSEQ multiplex PCR; TCRdb keeps only in-frame clonotypes and omits some of them. The sample carries about 72,000 clones, 85% to 90% recorded once. The source was CD4+ or CD8+ T cells sorted from blood, collected in a trial of the OX40 agonist ivuxolimab. The receptors derive from an adult with an advanced solid tumor such as melanoma, head and neck, liver or kidney cancer.

The V call is TRBV6-5, the J call TRBJ2-4; D remains unclear. The CDR3 totals 16 residues. The germline CDR1 and CDR2 sequences are MNHEY and SVGAGI. Trimming cost V 4 bases and J 3 bases, with 16 bases left between them. CDR3 region: CASSSRSRTHKNIQYF. The CDR3 DNA reads as TGTGCCAGCAGTTCCCGGAGCCGCACTCACAAAAACATTCAGTACTTC.

The CDR3 is CASGPATTDTQYF. The CDR3 nucleotides are TGTGCTAGTGGACCAGCCACCACAGATACGCAGTATTTT. The J gene is TRBJ2-3, the V gene TRBV12-5; D ambiguous. Germline lookup yields CDR1 LGHNT and CDR2 FRNRAP. The germline V and J ends were trimmed by 6 bases and 2 bases, with 9 bases remaining between them. The CDR3 extends over 13 amino acids.

J is TRBJ2-1 and V is TRBV28; TRBD2 aligns across 11 bases. The CDR3 sequence is 17 residues long. Germline V CDR1 and CDR2: MDHEN, SYDVKM. The V gene end was trimmed by 6 bases and the J gene end by 1 base; junction bases not matched to a gene: 8. The CDR3 region is CASRPTLAGASYNEQFF. The CDR3 DNA is TGTGCCAGCAGACCGACACTAGCGGGGGCTTCCTACAATGAGCAGTTCTTC.

The chain joins TRBV27 to TRBJ1-3; D ambiguous. Deletions cut 5 bases from V and 0 bases from J, with 5 bases between. CDR1 and CDR2 (germline): MNHEY, SMNVEV (reference sequence). The CDR3 extends over 13 amino acids. The CDR3 protein is CASSHLSGNTIYF. The CDR3 coding sequence is TGTGCCAGCAGTCACCTCTCTGGAAACACCATATATTTT.

The chain carries TRBV10-2 and TRBJ1-4, with D hard to call. Germline CDR1 is WSHSY and CDR2 is SAAADI. CDR3 length: 14 amino acids. The V end lost 7 bases, the J end lost 1 base, and 10 bases lay between the germline ends. CDR3 amino acids: CASTDLETNEKLFF. CDR3 DNA: TGCGCCAGCACCGACCTAGAAACTAATGAAAAACTGTTTTTT.

The DNA of the CDR3 is TGTGCCAGCAGCTCGGGACTCCTGAACACCGGGGAGCTGTTTTTT. It yields the protein CASSSGLLNTGELFF. The V gene is TRBV5-4, the J gene TRBJ2-2, with a possible D match to TRBD2 (6 bases). CDR1 SGHNT and CDR2 YYREEE come from the germline V gene (reference sequence). With 3 bases removed from V and 1 base from J, the gap between germline ends came to 10 bases. The CDR3 totals 15 residues.

This clone was counted a single time. The chain recombines TRBV27 with TRBJ2-7, with unresolved D. CDR1 and CDR2 (germline): MNHEY, SMNVEV (reference sequence). This CDR3 has 14 residues. The germline V and J ends were trimmed by 2 bases and 1 base, with 9 bases remaining between them. CDR3 in DNA: TGTGCCAGCAGTTTAAAGGGCAGATCCTACGAGCAGTACTTC. The encoded protein is CASSLKGRSYEQYF.

The genes are TRBV29-1 and TRBJ2-2, with unresolved D. The germline CDR1 and CDR2 sequences are SQVTM and ANQGSEA. The CDR3 runs to 14 residues. V lost 7 bases and J 3 bases, leaving 15 bases between the germline ends. The CDR3 bases are TGCAGCGCCCTTAAGACGGGTCACACCGGGGAGCTGTTTTTT. Translated: CSALKTGHTGELFF.

The gene calls are TRBV4-1 and TRBJ2-3; 9 bases are shared with TRBD1. Germline trimming cut 4 bases from V and 0 bases from J; bases unmatched to any gene: 5. Germline V lookup: CDR1 MGHRA, CDR2 YSYEKL. This CDR3 contains 16 residues. The DNA of the CDR3 is TGCGCCAGCAGCCGAGGACAGGGGCCCAGCACAGATACGCAGTATTTT. Amino acid sequence: CASSRGQGPSTDTQYF.

This chain joins TRBV14 and TRBJ2-7; the D gene could be TRBD1 or TRBD2 (5 bases each). V was shortened by 3 bases and J by 2 bases, with 8 bases between the two germline ends. There are 13 residues in the CDR3. CDR1 and CDR2 (germline): SGHDN, FVKESK. The CDR3 DNA sequence: TGTGCCAGCAGCCAGACGGGACCCTACGAGCAGTACTTC. This sequence encodes CASSQTGPYEQYF.

This clone was seen a few times. The chain links TRBV28 to TRBJ1-5; D is uncertain. Trimming cost V 5 bases and J 5 bases, with 10 bases left between them. This CDR3 has 13 amino acids. Per the germline V gene, CDR1 is MDHEN and CDR2 is SYDVKM. Here the CDR3 reads CASSGQFHQPQHF. The CDR3 region has the DNA TGTGCCAGCAGTGGGCAGTTCCATCAGCCCCAGCATTTT.

The rearrangement joins TRBV19 to TRBJ2-1; D assignment may be TRBD1 or TRBD2 (5 bases each). This CDR3 has 12 residues. V was trimmed by 4 bases and J by 8 bases, leaving 9 bases between them. CDR1 is LNHDA and CDR2 is SQIVND in the germline V gene (reference sequence). In nucleotides, the CDR3 is TGTGCCAGTAGTACAAGGGGAGATGAGCAGTTCTTC. It is translated as CASSTRGDEQFF.

J is TRBJ2-1 and V is TRBV5-1; possibly TRBD2 for D (5 bases). Germline V lookup: CDR1 SGHRS, CDR2 YFSETQ. The CDR3 loop spans 14 amino acids. Deletions cut 0 bases from V and 8 bases from J, with 12 bases between. Here the CDR3 DNA reads TGCGCCAGCAGCTTGGTACGGGGTCGGGATGAGCAGTTCTTC. Its protein product is CASSLVRGRDEQFF.

The chain carries TRBV2 and TRBJ1-2; D is possibly TRBD1 (6 bases). V lost 3 bases and J 8 bases, leaving 13 bases between the germline ends. This CDR3 has 13 amino acids. Germline CDR1 and CDR2: SNHLY and FYNNEI. As DNA, the CDR3 is TGTGCCAGCAGTGAGGCGGGGGGCGCCGGCTACACCTTC. It encodes CASSEAGGAGYTF.

This chain joins TRBV5-1 and TRBJ2-5, with TRBD2 matching 7 bases. The CDR3 spans 15 residues. Germline loops: CDR1 SGHRS, CDR2 YFSETQ. V shed 6 bases, J shed 4 bases, and the junction held 12 bases outside the gene matches. For the CDR3, the DNA is TGCGCCAGCATCCTCAACGGGGGGTTAGGAGAGACCCAGTACTTC. This codes for CASILNGGLGETQYF.

A few counts support this clone. The chain combines TRBV29-1 with TRBJ2-5, with 8 bases aligning to TRBD2. The V and J ends lost 3 bases and 4 bases, in that order; junction bases with no gene match: 7. This CDR3 has 14 residues. CDR1 is SQVTM and CDR2 is ANQGSEA in the germline V gene. For the CDR3, the DNA is TGCAGCGTTGACCAGCGGGAGAAGGGAGAGACCCAGTACTTC. Translating it yields CSVDQREKGETQYF.